The 28 T cell receptor beta chains below all came from one sample that was sequenced in a study of T cell responses to AZD1222 COVID-19 vaccine. Assay used: immunoSEQ multiplex PCR; TCRdb lists only in-frame clones, some missing. Among about 120,000 clones listed, 70% to 90% were seen once. The source was peripheral blood, collected 28 days after the second AZD1222 dose. The source is an adult who received the AZD1222 COVID-19 vaccine.

The CDR3 loop is CASSGGGYEQYF. The CDR3 nucleotides are TGCGCCAGCAGTGGAGGGGGCTACGAGCAGTACTTC. The gene calls are TRBV10-2 and TRBJ2-7, with a tentative D call TRBD1 (6 bases). From germline, CDR1 is WSHSY and CDR2 SAAADI. This CDR3 is 12 amino acids long. The ends were cut back, 4 bases at V and 3 bases at J, with 7 bases in the middle.

CDR3 sequence reads: CASSLGMRRFYGSGNTIYF. The CDR3 DNA is TGTGCCAGCAGCTTGGGAATGAGGCGATTCTATGGCTCTGGAAACACCATATATTTT. The rearrangement uses TRBV5-6 and TRBJ1-3; D is unresolved. Trimming pared 0 bases from V and 0 bases from J, leaving 19 bases between. The CDR3 length is 19 residues. Germline CDR1 is SGHDT and CDR2 is YYEEEE.

The CDR3 DNA is TGTGCCAGCAGCGTAGGGGGTGGGGAAAGCTCCTACAATGAGCAGTTCTTC. Translating gives CASSVGGGESSYNEQFF. V is TRBV9 and J is TRBJ2-1, with D unresolved. The germline V and J ends were trimmed by 0 bases and 0 bases, with 13 bases remaining between them. CDR3 length equals 17 residues. Germline loops: CDR1 SGDLS, CDR2 YYNGEE.

The V call is TRBV5-1, the J call TRBJ2-7, with D uncertain. The germline CDR1 and CDR2 sequences are SGHRS and YFSETQ. Trimming left V 4 bases short and J 1 base short, with 12 bases between. This CDR3 is 14 amino acids long. The CDR3 loop is CASSRPGLSYEQYF. CDR3 coding DNA: TGCGCCAGCAGCCGTCCAGGTTTATCCTACGAGCAGTACTTC.

The CDR3: CATSDGGAGRTGWGYTF. The CDR3 DNA reads as TGTGCCACCAGTGATGGTGGCGCAGGGCGCACCGGGTGGGGCTACACCTTC. The gene calls are TRBV24-1 and TRBJ1-2, with D possibly matching TRBD1 (5 bases). CDR1 is KGHDR and CDR2 is SFDVKD in the germline V gene. Trimming left V 3 bases short and J 8 bases short, with 24 bases between. This CDR3 is 17 amino acids long.

This clone was detected only a few times. The rearrangement links TRBV29-1 to TRBJ2-3; D not resolved. The germline gives CDR1 SQVTM, CDR2 ANQGSEA. This CDR3 comprises 12 residues. Trimming removed 6 bases at V and 4 bases at J, with 11 bases between. The CDR3 DNA sequence: TGCAGCGTCGGCCCTCCCGCAGATACGCAGTATTTT. Protein product: CSVGPPADTQYF.

The J gene is TRBJ1-3, the V gene TRBV5-4; D is possibly TRBD1 (5 bases). This CDR3 comprises 15 residues. V gave up 0 bases and J gave up 4 bases, with 11 bases separating them. Looked up from germline, CDR1 is SGHNT and CDR2 is YYREEE (reference sequence). The CDR3 reads CASSLEAGPGNTIYF. The CDR3 DNA is TGTGCCAGCAGCTTGGAGGCAGGGCCCGGAAACACCATATATTTT.

V is TRBV7-8 and J is TRBJ2-1, with TRBD2 as a possible D gene (6 bases). The ends were cut back, 5 bases at V and 4 bases at J, with 15 bases in the middle. Germline V CDR1 and CDR2: SGHVS, FQNEAQ. This CDR3 region has 15 residues. The CDR3 sequence is CASSPRDSPYNEQFF. For the CDR3, the DNA is TGTGCCAGCAGCCCCCGGGACTCCCCTTACAATGAGCAGTTCTTC.

This chain joins TRBV20-1 and TRBJ2-7; no clear D. The CDR3 loop spans 9 amino acids. Germline values: CDR1 DFQATT, CDR2 SNEGSKA (reference sequence). The V gene lost 4 bases and the J gene lost 7 bases, with 5 bases spanning the gap. The CDR3 DNA follows: TGCAGTGCTAATAGAGAGCAGTACTTC. Translating it yields CSANREQYF.

The rearrangement joins TRBV5-1 to TRBJ2-1, with D perhaps TRBD2 (5 bases). From germline, CDR1 is SGHRS and CDR2 YFSETQ. The CDR3 length is 13 residues. V was pared by 4 bases and J by 9 bases, with 14 bases between. The chain's CDR3 is CASSRRPDREQFF. CDR3 DNA sequence: TGCGCCAGCAGCCGGAGGCCCGACCGTGAGCAGTTCTTC.

V usage is TRBV5-6 and J usage is TRBJ2-7, with D possibly TRBD2 on 6 matching bases. V was clipped by 3 bases and J by 3 bases, with 13 bases between them. Looked up from germline, CDR1 is SGHDT and CDR2 is YYEEEE. The CDR3 contains 14 residues. In DNA form, the CDR3 reads TGTGCCAGCAGCTCCGGTGGGACTGGCTACGAGCAGTACTTC. Translated: CASSSGGTGYEQYF.

The chain joins TRBV2 to TRBJ1-5; 9 bases map to TRBD1. The CDR3 has 15 amino acids. Germline loops: CDR1 SNHLY, CDR2 FYNNEI. V trimming: 4 bases; J trimming: 6 bases; junction bases outside the gene matches: 7. The CDR3 nucleotides read TGTGCCAGCAGTGTTGAACAGGGGGCCATTCAGCCCCAGCATTTT. Translating gives CASSVEQGAIQPQHF.

CDR3 protein: CASSSGGRGYTF. Here the CDR3 DNA reads TGTGCCAGCAGTTCTGGGGGCCGTGGCTACACCTTC. The chain links TRBV12-3 or TRBV12-4 to TRBJ1-2, with D possibly TRBD1 on 6 matching bases. V lost 4 bases and J 7 bases, leaving 10 bases between the germline ends. CDR3 size: 12 residues.

The V call is TRBV28, the J call TRBJ1-2; TRBD1 might be the D (5 bases). The CDR3 is made up of 12 amino acids. CDR1 and CDR2 from the germline V gene are MDHEN and SYDVKM. Trimming pared 7 bases from V and 11 bases from J, leaving 17 bases between. CDR3: CASTFRLGEYTF. The CDR3 DNA is TGTGCCAGCACATTTCGTTTAGGGGAATACACCTTC.

This sequence joins TRBV4-3 and TRBJ2-1; 9 bases are shared with TRBD1. Germline V gene data show CDR1 as LGHNA and CDR2 as YSLEER. The CDR3 has 15 amino acids. With V trimmed by 4 bases and J by 7 bases, 8 bases remained unmatched. CDR3 region: CASSPHRGLSNEQFF. CDR3 in DNA: TGCGCCAGCAGCCCCCACAGGGGGCTTAGTAATGAGCAGTTCTTC.

This chain links TRBV5-4 with TRBJ1-2, with TRBD1 identical over 8 bases. CDR1 SGHNT and CDR2 YYREEE come from the germline V gene (reference sequence). The V and J ends lost 4 bases and 0 bases, in that order; junction bases with no gene match: 8. The CDR3 totals 16 residues. In DNA form, the CDR3 reads TGTGCCAGCAGCCTTTCAACAGGGGGTCCTAACTATGGCTACACCTTC. Protein product: CASSLSTGGPNYGYTF. Variable domain in full (rest from reference TRBV5-4 and TRBJ1-2): ETGVTQSPTHLIKTRGQQVTLRCSSQSGHNTVSWYQQALGQGPQFIFQYYREEENGRGNFPPRFSGLQFPNYSSELNVNALELDDSALYLCASSLSTGGPNYGYTFGSGTRLTVV.

This clone was seen a single time. J is TRBJ1-6 and V is TRBV28; 8 positions match TRBD1. The junction had 2 bases not matched to a gene; V was cut back by 2 bases and J by 2 bases. This CDR3 spans 16 amino acids. The germline V gene encodes CDR1 MDHEN and CDR2 SYDVKM. The CDR3 here is CASSLTGGPYNSPLHF. Written as DNA, the CDR3 is TGTGCCAGCAGTTTAACAGGGGGTCCCTATAATTCACCCCTCCACTTT.

This chain uses TRBV6-2 or TRBV6-3 with TRBJ2-1; 8 positions agree with TRBD1. The CDR3 totals 17 residues. The germline V gene encodes CDR1 MNHEY and CDR2 SVGEGT. V lost 5 bases and J lost 0; bases outside the gene matches: 9. CDR3 sequence: CASSDRGPGSSYNEQFF. CDR3 bases: TGTGCCAGCAGTGACAGGGGTCCAGGGAGCTCCTACAATGAGCAGTTCTTC.

A word on this clone: At one boundary the junction diverges from the germline segment, which might be a read error. V usage is TRBV7-2 and J usage is TRBJ1-2, with D unresolved. Germline V gene lookup returns CDR1 SGHTA and CDR2 FQGNSA. CDR3 size: 14 residues. The CDR3 loop is CASSLSSSNSGYTF. The CDR3 DNA follows: TGTGCCAGCAGCTTAAGCAGCAGTAACTCTGGCTACACCTTC.

This chain uses TRBV5-5 with TRBJ2-7, with D perhaps matching TRBD2 (5 bases). V was cut by 3 bases and J by 3 bases, with 7 bases left in between. CDR1 is SGHKS, CDR2 YYEKEE, per germline (reference sequence). The CDR3 extends over 12 amino acids. Here the CDR3 DNA reads TGTGCCAGCAGCTATGGGAGCTACGAGCAGTACTTC. Translated, it gives CASSYGSYEQYF.

V gene TRBV20-1 combines with J gene TRBJ2-7; a weak D match, TRBD2 (5 bases). V lost 7 bases, J lost 3 bases, and 10 bases lay in between. The CDR3 totals 11 residues. Germline V gene sequence: CDR1 DFQATT, CDR2 SNEGSKA (reference sequence). The CDR3 region is CSVRGDYEQYF. CDR3 bases: TGCAGTGTCCGGGGAGACTACGAGCAGTACTTC.

As for this clone: Other DNA sequences in this sample translate to the same CDR3. This chain joins TRBV5-1 and TRBJ1-1; a possible D gene is TRBD1 (6 bases). V lost 4 bases and J 2 bases, leaving 12 bases between the germline ends. The germline CDR1 and CDR2 sequences are SGHRS and YFSETQ. The CDR3 runs 14 residues. The CDR3 is CASSPGQTNTEAFF. The DNA for the CDR3 is TGCGCCAGCAGCCCGGGACAAACCAACACTGAAGCTTTCTTT.

V is TRBV6-1 and J is TRBJ1-6; 7 positions agree with TRBD1. The trim removed 2 bases at V and 7 bases at J, leaving 11 bases unmatched. This CDR3 spans 17 amino acids. From germline, CDR1 is MNHNS and CDR2 SASEGT. This chain's CDR3 is CASSEYRAGTANSPLHF. The CDR3, as DNA: TGTGCCAGCAGTGAATATCGGGCCGGGACAGCAAATTCACCCCTCCACTTT.

This clone was seen a handful of times. This chain joins TRBV19 and TRBJ1-2, with 7 bases matching TRBD1. The trim removed 5 bases at V and 8 bases at J, leaving 11 bases unmatched. Germline loops: CDR1 LNHDA, CDR2 SQIVND (reference sequence). There are 14 residues in the CDR3. The CDR3 region has the DNA TGTGCCAGTAGTTCCCCCGGGACAGCGGGAGGCTACACCTTC. It yields the protein CASSSPGTAGGYTF.

CDR3 DNA sequence: TGTGCCAGCAGCGTAGAAGGGGGCGCTTCACCCCTCCACTTT. Its translation: CASSVEGGASPLHF. The rearrangement uses TRBV9 and TRBJ1-6, with 7 positions matching TRBD1. This CDR3 has 14 amino acids. Germline V CDR1 and CDR2: SGDLS, YYNGEE. V lost 0 bases and J lost 9; bases outside the gene matches: 3.

The V gene is TRBV24-1, the J gene TRBJ2-2; 10 bases match TRBD2. In germline, CDR1 is KGHDR, CDR2 SFDVKD. V was pared by 2 bases and J by 6 bases, with 5 bases of the junction left unmatched. This CDR3 spans 16 amino acids. CDR3 nucleotide sequence: TGTGCCACCAGTGATTACTCAGCGGGGGGGCCCGGGGAGCTGTTTTTT. Its translation is CATSDYSAGGPGELFF.

The V gene is TRBV7-2, the J gene TRBJ1-6; maybe TRBD1 (5 bases). Germline CDR1 is SGHTA and CDR2 is FQGNSA. V was pared by 11 bases and J by 9 bases, with 20 bases between. CDR3 length: 14 residues. The CDR3 DNA reads TGTGCCCGGGGGGGATCCTCCGGTGGTTCACCCCTCCACTTT. Translation: CARGGSSGGSPLHF.

V is TRBV10-3 and J is TRBJ1-5, with D uncertain. The CDR3 runs 14 residues. Trimming left V 6 bases short and J 7 bases short, with 16 bases between. Germline values: CDR1 ENHRY, CDR2 SYGVKD. Written as DNA, the CDR3 is TGTGCCATCAGCCTGGACCGAGGAATCCAGCCCCAGCATTTT. Amino acids: CAISLDRGIQPQHF.